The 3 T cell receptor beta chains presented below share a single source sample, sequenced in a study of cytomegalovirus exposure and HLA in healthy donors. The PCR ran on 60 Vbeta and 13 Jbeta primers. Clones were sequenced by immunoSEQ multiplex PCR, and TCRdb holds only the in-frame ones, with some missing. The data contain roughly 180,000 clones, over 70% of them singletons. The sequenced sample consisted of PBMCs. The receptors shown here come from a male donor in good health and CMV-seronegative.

CDR3 nucleotides: TGTGCCTGGAGTGTAAGCGGGGGGGCCGCAGATACGCAGTATTTT. Residues: CAWSVSGGAADTQYF. The chain links TRBV30 to TRBJ2-3; 10 nucleotides match TRBD2. Losses at the gene ends were 0 bases for V and 4 bases for J; bases not matched to a gene: 4. Germline lookup yields CDR1 GTSNPN and CDR2 SVGIG (reference sequence). CDR3 length: 15 amino acids.

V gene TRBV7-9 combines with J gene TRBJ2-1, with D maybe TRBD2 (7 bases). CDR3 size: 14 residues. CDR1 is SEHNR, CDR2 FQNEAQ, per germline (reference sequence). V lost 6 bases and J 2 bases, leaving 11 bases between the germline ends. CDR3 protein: CASSEGGAYNEQFF. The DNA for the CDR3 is TGTGCCAGCAGTGAGGGGGGGGCCTACAATGAGCAGTTCTTC.

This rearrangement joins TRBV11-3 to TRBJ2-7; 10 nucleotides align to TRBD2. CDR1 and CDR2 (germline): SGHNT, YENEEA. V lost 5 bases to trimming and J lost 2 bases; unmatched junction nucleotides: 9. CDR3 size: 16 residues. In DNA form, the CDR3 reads TGTGCCAGCAGCCTTACTAGCGGGACCCCGACCTACGAGCAGTACTTC. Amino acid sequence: CASSLTSGTPTYEQYF.